The 3 T cell receptor beta chains below all came from one sample that was sequenced in a study of T cell responses to AZD1222 COVID-19 vaccine. Assay: immunoSEQ multiplex PCR; the TCRdb copy retains only in-frame clones and omits some. Of 130,000 to 150,000 clones listed, approximately 88% are singletons. This material consisted of peripheral blood, taken on day 0 of AZD1222 vaccination. These receptors all stem from an adult in good health.

In its sample, this clone was seen many times. The rearrangement links TRBV6-2 or TRBV6-3 to TRBJ1-5; D perhaps matches TRBD1 (5 bases). CDR3 length: 16 amino acids. Trimming took 0 bases from V and 4 from J, leaving 13 bases between them. Germline assignment: CDR1 MNHEY and CDR2 SVGEGT. This chain's CDR3 is CASSYSGALSNQPQHF. CDR3 DNA: TGTGCCAGCAGTTACTCAGGGGCCTTAAGTAATCAGCCCCAGCATTTT.

This chain connects TRBV24-1 to TRBJ1-2, with D hard to call. The CDR3 sequence is 15 residues long. Trimming took off 1 base at V and 0 bases at J, with 8 bases between the two ends. Germline lookup yields CDR1 KGHDR and CDR2 SFDVKD. This CDR3 is CATSDFDGANYGYTF. In nucleotides, the CDR3 is TGTGCCACCAGTGATTTTGACGGGGCTAACTATGGCTACACCTTC.

This clone has only a few counts. The chain uses TRBV19 and TRBJ2-3; D might be TRBD2 (6 bases). The CDR3 length is 14 residues. Germline CDR1 LNHDA, CDR2 SQIVND (reference sequence). V lost 5 bases, J lost 3 bases, and 12 bases lay in between. CDR3 sequence reads: CASSQDGGTDTQYF. Written as DNA, the CDR3 is TGTGCCAGTAGTCAGGACGGGGGAACAGATACGCAGTATTTT.